Below are 26 T cell receptor beta chains sequenced from a single sample in a study of cytomegalovirus exposure and HLA in healthy donors (dated by TCRdb to about 2017). Libraries were built with the immunoSEQ multiplex PCR assay. A mixture of 60 forward primers for TCR Vbeta segments and 13 reverse primers for TCR Jbeta segments was used in the multiplex PCR. The table was pulled from immuneACCESS by TCRdb, which kept in-frame rearrangements only. Such tables lose some clones; where checked, under half of the loss comes from unresolved V genes, and the rest has no known cause. The sample table records roughly 190,000 clones; over 75% of these occur just once. Around 4% of the sample lies in the top ten. Source material: PBMCs. These receptors were taken from a man aged 45-65 years in good health and CMV-seronegative.

This chain uses TRBV30 with TRBJ1-5; D remains ambiguous. V was cut by 3 bases and J by 2 bases, with 8 bases left in between. The CDR3 consists of 13 residues. Germline-derived CDR1 and CDR2 are GTSNPN and SVGIG (reference sequence). Here the CDR3 reads CAWSSAGNQPQHF. In DNA, the CDR3 is TGTGCCTGGAGCTCTGCGGGCAATCAGCCCCAGCATTTT.

This clone was seen only once. V usage is TRBV6-5 and J usage is TRBJ2-5, with TRBD2 matching 7 bases. V shed 7 bases and J 5 bases; nucleotides not matched to a gene: 10. The germline V gene has CDR1 MNHEY and CDR2 SVGAGI. This CDR3 has 14 amino acids. Written as DNA, the CDR3 is TGTGCCAGCACCGGGGAAGCGGGGCGGGAGACCCAGTACTTC. This sequence encodes CASTGEAGRETQYF.

The rearrangement uses TRBV15 and TRBJ1-4, with D possibly being TRBD1 (6 bases). V shed 3 bases and J shed 1 base, with 15 bases lying between them. CDR1 and CDR2 (germline): LNHNV, YYDKDF (reference sequence). This CDR3 is 17 amino acids long. CDR3 protein: CATSREPSDRTNEKLFF. In DNA, the CDR3 is TGTGCCACCAGCAGGGAACCCTCGGACAGAACTAATGAAAAACTGTTTTTT.

This chain connects TRBV21-1 to TRBJ2-1; the table calls TRBD2, which could not be checked here. TRBV21-1 is labeled a pseudogene. The CDR3 length is 18 residues. DNA for the CDR3: TGTGCCAGCAGCAACGGGAGGAAAGGGGCCCAACTAGACAATGAGCAGTTCTTC. Amino acid sequence: CASSNGRKGAQLDNEQFF.

The rearrangement links TRBV6-1 to TRBJ2-2; D uncertain. The V and J ends lost 3 bases and 8 bases respectively, with 4 bases between them. The CDR3 sequence is 11 residues long. CDR1 and CDR2 (germline): MNHNS, SASEGT. Here the CDR3 DNA reads TGTGCCAGCAGTGAGAGAGGGGAGCTGTTTTTT. Its translation is CASSERGELFF.

The gene calls are TRBV4-1 and TRBJ2-7; possibly TRBD2 for D (5 bases). V was clipped by 4 bases and J by 5 bases, with 12 bases between them. CDR3 length: 13 amino acids. Germline V gene sequence: CDR1 MGHRA, CDR2 YSYEKL. CDR3 amino acids: CASSPTGVDEQYF. CDR3 bases: TGCGCCAGCAGCCCCACCGGGGTGGACGAGCAGTACTTC.

The DNA for the CDR3 is TGCAGCGTTAGACAGGGGGCTTACGAGCAGTACTTC. This gives the protein CSVRQGAYEQYF. The chain has TRBV29-1 and TRBJ2-7; 10 bases fit TRBD1. V lost 5 bases to trimming and J lost 4 bases; unmatched junction nucleotides: 2. Germline V gene lookup returns CDR1 SQVTM and CDR2 ANQGSEA. CDR3 length: 12 residues.

V is TRBV30 and J is TRBJ1-4, with D possibly matching TRBD1 (5 bases). CDR3 size: 14 residues. CDR1 and CDR2 from the germline V gene are GTSNPN and SVGIG (reference sequence). The V gene lost 3 bases and the J gene lost 4 bases, with 12 bases spanning the gap. CDR3 sequence (DNA): TGTGCCTGGAGAAAGGGGCAGAATAATGAAAAACTGTTTTTT. The encoded protein is CAWRKGQNNEKLFF. Complete variable domain (other parts from reference TRBV30 and TRBJ1-4): SQTIHQWPATLVQPVGSPLSLECTVEGTSNPNLYWYRQAAGRGLQLLFYSVGIGQISSEVPQNLSASRPQDRQFILSSKKLLLSDSGFYLCAWRKGQNNEKLFFGSGTQLSVL.

This clone was found once. V is TRBV9 and J is TRBJ2-5, with D possibly matching TRBD1 (5 bases). Germline lookup yields CDR1 SGDLS and CDR2 YYNGEE. V lost 3 bases, J lost 1 base, and 16 bases lay in between. CDR3 size: 16 residues. CDR3 in amino acids: CASSDPNGQSQETQYF. Written as DNA, the CDR3 is TGTGCCAGCAGCGACCCGAACGGACAAAGCCAAGAGACCCAGTACTTC.

The chain uses TRBV6-6 and TRBJ2-5; 7 bases agree with TRBD1. TRBJ2-7 explains the end of the DNA better; the J call may be wrong. The CDR3 runs 15 residues. Per germline, CDR1 MNHNY and CDR2 SVGAGI (reference sequence). In nucleotides, the CDR3 is TGTGCCAGCAGTTACTCACAGGGGACGCTTTACGAGCAGTACTTC. Protein: CASSYSQGTLYEQYF.

V gene TRBV2 combines with J gene TRBJ2-7; TRBD2 aligns across 8 bases. With V trimmed by 7 bases and J by 7 bases, 12 bases remained unmatched. This CDR3 is built from 14 residues. The germline CDR1 and CDR2 sequences are SNHLY and FYNNEI. This chain's CDR3 is CASILGGGIHEQYF. The DNA of the CDR3 is TGTGCCAGCATCCTTGGCGGGGGGATCCATGAGCAGTACTTC.

The V gene is TRBV5-6, the J gene TRBJ1-3; 7 nucleotides line up with TRBD1. The CDR3 is 17 residues long. Germline V gives CDR1 SGHDT, CDR2 YYEEEE. V shed 0 bases, J shed 2 bases, and the junction held 8 bases outside the gene matches. CDR3 coding DNA: TGTGCCAGCAGCTTGGTCTGGTCGACAGGGACTGGAAACACCATATATTTT. As protein: CASSLVWSTGTGNTIYF.

The chain combines TRBV7-2 with TRBJ2-3; maybe TRBD1 (6 bases). CDR3 size: 13 residues. The V end was cut by 3 bases, the J end by 4 bases, with 8 bases between. The germline V gene has CDR1 SGHTA and CDR2 FQGNSA. The CDR3 bases are TGTGCCAGCAGCTTTGACAGGTCAGATACGCAGTATTTT. Translation gives CASSFDRSDTQYF.

J is TRBJ2-1 and V is TRBV27; tentatively, D is TRBD2 (6 bases). Germline V gene data show CDR1 as MNHEY and CDR2 as SMNVEV (reference sequence). V dropped 8 bases and J dropped 15 bases, with 11 bases sitting between them. The CDR3 extends over 9 amino acids. The CDR3 reads CASGTGLFF. Here the CDR3 DNA reads TGTGCCAGCGGGACTGGGCTGTTCTTC.

This sequence joins TRBV11-2 and TRBJ1-2; the D is unclear. The V end lost 1 base, the J end lost 4 bases, and 10 bases lay between the germline ends. Germline CDR1 and CDR2: SGHAT and FQNNGV. The CDR3 extends over 14 amino acids. DNA for the CDR3: TGTGCCAGCAGCTTAGCGGGCGAGGGCTATGGCTACACCTTC. Its protein is CASSLAGEGYGYTF.

The chain carries TRBV7-8 and TRBJ1-3; D gene ambiguous. Between the trimmed V and J ends, which lost 4 bases and 0 bases, there was a span of 13 bases. Looked up from germline, CDR1 is SGHVS and CDR2 is FQNEAQ. This CDR3 has 16 amino acids. CDR3 region: CASSSPGPRSGNTIYF. Here the CDR3 DNA reads TGTGCCAGCAGCTCCCCGGGTCCTCGCTCTGGAAACACCATATATTTT. The variable domain in full, with the rest retrieved from reference TRBV7-8 and TRBJ1-3, is GAGVSQSPRYKVAKRGQDVALRCDPISGHVSLFWYQQALGQGPEFLTYFQNEAQLDKSGLPSDRFFAERPEGSVSTLKIQRTQQEDSAVYLCASSSPGPRSGNTIYFGEGSWLTVV.

This rearrangement joins TRBV7-2 to TRBJ2-2; the match to TRBD2 covers 9 bases. CDR1 and CDR2 from the germline V gene are SGHTA and FQGNSA. This CDR3 region has 15 residues. V dropped 7 bases and J dropped 4; count of bases not matched to a gene: 7. CDR3 in amino acids: CASKGRGGLTGELFF. The DNA for the CDR3 is TGTGCCAGCAAGGGGCGGGGGGGCCTCACCGGGGAGCTGTTTTTT.

On this clone itself: A read error may produce the germline difference seen at one junction end. V usage is TRBV7-9 and J usage is TRBJ1-5, with 10 positions matching TRBD1. The CDR3 length is 18 residues. Germline CDR1 is SEHNR and CDR2 is FQNEAQ (reference sequence). The CDR3 DNA reads as TGTTCCAGCAGCCCAGCCGGGACAGGGGACCCTAGCAATCAGCCCCAGCATTTT. This gives the protein CSSSPAGTGDPSNQPQHF.

This chain links TRBV5-1 with TRBJ2-2; maybe TRBD2 (7 bases). The germline V gene encodes CDR1 SGHRS and CDR2 YFSETQ. V was trimmed by 0 bases and J by 4 bases, leaving 22 bases between them. CDR3 length equals 19 residues. In DNA, the CDR3 is TGCGCCAGCAGCTTGGTTGGGGGGGCGATCGTCGGCGGCACCGGGGAGCTGTTTTTT. It yields the protein CASSLVGGAIVGGTGELFF.

Here the CDR3 DNA reads TGTGCCAGCAGTGAAGCAAGAGGGGGCAGTAGGGGCTACACCTTC. This codes for CASSEARGGSRGYTF. The genes are TRBV2 and TRBJ1-2, with TRBD1 matching 7 bases. V gave up 0 bases and J gave up 8 bases; unmatched junction bases: 9. The CDR3 totals 15 residues. CDR1 and CDR2 from the germline V gene are SNHLY and FYNNEI. The full variable domain, rest sourced from reference TRBV2 and TRBJ1-2, is EPEVTQTPSHQVTQMGQEVILRCVPISNHLYFYWYRQILGQKVEFLVSFYNNEISEKSEIFDDQFSVERPDGSNFTLKIRSTKLEDSAMYFCASSEARGGSRGYTFGSGTRLTVV.

This clone is a singleton in its sample. The rearrangement uses TRBV29-1 and TRBJ1-1; D not certain. The germline V gene has CDR1 SQVTM and CDR2 ANQGSEA. CDR3 size: 10 residues. Trimming pared 6 bases from V and 11 bases from J, leaving 13 bases between. The CDR3 nucleotides read TGCAGCGTAGCCGACATGGCCGCTTTCTTT. Encoded protein: CSVADMAAFF.

This clone was seen once. The genes are TRBV7-9 and TRBJ2-2; D gene unclear. The germline V gene has CDR1 SEHNR and CDR2 FQNEAQ (reference sequence). V gave up 8 bases and J gave up 1 base, with 14 bases separating them. The CDR3 has 15 amino acids. The CDR3 region has the DNA TGTGCCAGCGGCCCCGTCGCTTTGAACACCGGGGAGCTGTTTTTT. As protein: CASGPVALNTGELFF.

The J gene is TRBJ2-1, the V gene TRBV5-1; D might be TRBD1 (5 bases). Germline values: CDR1 SGHRS, CDR2 YFSETQ. There are 15 residues in the CDR3. V was pared by 0 bases and J by 5 bases, with 12 bases between. The CDR3 loop is CASSLEGAVNNEQFF. Here the CDR3 DNA reads TGCGCCAGCAGCTTGGAAGGGGCGGTCAACAATGAGCAGTTCTTC.

The CDR3 DNA is TGTGCCAGCAGTGAAGGGACAGGGGGCAATGAGCAGTTCTTC. Its protein product is CASSEGTGGNEQFF. The rearrangement joins TRBV6-1 to TRBJ2-1; 10 positions agree with TRBD1. The CDR3 runs to 14 residues. Trimming removed 1 base from V and 6 bases from J; junction bases left unmatched: 0. The germline V gene encodes CDR1 MNHNS and CDR2 SASEGT.

This chain uses TRBV5-1 with TRBJ2-5; 8 nucleotides match TRBD2. The CDR3 contains 14 residues. Germline lookup yields CDR1 SGHRS and CDR2 YFSETQ. After removal of 2 bases from V and 5 bases from J, the junction contained 5 bases not matched to a gene. The DNA for the CDR3 is TGCGCCAGCAGCTTTCGGGGGGGCCGGGAGACCCAGTACTTC. This sequence encodes CASSFRGGRETQYF. Full variable domain (missing parts from reference TRBV5-1 and TRBJ2-5): KAGVTQTPRYLIKTRGQQVTLSCSPISGHRSVSWYQQTPGQGLQFLFEYFSETQRNKGNFPGRFSGRQFSNSRSEMNVSTLELGDSALYLCASSFRGGRETQYFGPGTRLLVL.

The chain links TRBV29-1 to TRBJ2-7; the D gene is possibly TRBD2 (5 bases). CDR1 and CDR2 from the germline V gene are SQVTM and ANQGSEA. The CDR3 contains 16 residues. Trimming took off 4 bases at V and 2 bases at J, with 21 bases between the two ends. CDR3 loop: CSVGWDGELVTYEQYF. CDR3 nucleotide sequence: TGCAGCGTTGGATGGGATGGGGAGTTGGTAACCTACGAGCAGTACTTC.